The clone carrying this TCR beta chain was observed a few times. Antigen unknown. These data come from a study of vaccination and CD4 T cells after COVID-19. Study-level background: Stimulation of cells relied on overlapping spike peptides derived from SARS-CoV-2, HCoV-NL63, HCoV-OC43 and HCoV-229E. No peptide, an HIV-1 Nef pool, or a CEFX pool was what each control culture received.

Germline-derived CDR1 and CDR2 are MNHEY and SMNVEV (reference sequence). Trimming removed 4 bases from V and 0 bases from J, with 13 bases in between. CDR3 length equals 16 residues. Treatment here: approximately nine-day PBMC culture with coronavirus spike peptide pools or control peptides (ViraFEST assay). PCR positivity dates ran from March to December 2020, preceding US Alpha, Beta and Delta variants. Sequencing of DNA taken from cultured CD4+ T cells relied on the Oncomine TCR Beta short-read assay. TCRdb used MiXCR to reprocess the PCR reads, holding one entry per CDR3 protein. Of some 15,000 distinct CDR3 sequences listed, roughly 61% were seen once; the top ten hold less than 20%.

The chain combines TRBV27 with TRBJ1-5, with D unresolved. This clonotype was obtained from a human donor who had recovered from COVID-19. Sequenced: CD4+ T cells from blood, cultured in vitro. CDR3 loop: CASSSRRTYSNQPQHF. As DNA, the CDR3 is TGTGCCAGCAGTTCCCGACGGACCTATAGCAATCAGCCCCAGCATTTT.